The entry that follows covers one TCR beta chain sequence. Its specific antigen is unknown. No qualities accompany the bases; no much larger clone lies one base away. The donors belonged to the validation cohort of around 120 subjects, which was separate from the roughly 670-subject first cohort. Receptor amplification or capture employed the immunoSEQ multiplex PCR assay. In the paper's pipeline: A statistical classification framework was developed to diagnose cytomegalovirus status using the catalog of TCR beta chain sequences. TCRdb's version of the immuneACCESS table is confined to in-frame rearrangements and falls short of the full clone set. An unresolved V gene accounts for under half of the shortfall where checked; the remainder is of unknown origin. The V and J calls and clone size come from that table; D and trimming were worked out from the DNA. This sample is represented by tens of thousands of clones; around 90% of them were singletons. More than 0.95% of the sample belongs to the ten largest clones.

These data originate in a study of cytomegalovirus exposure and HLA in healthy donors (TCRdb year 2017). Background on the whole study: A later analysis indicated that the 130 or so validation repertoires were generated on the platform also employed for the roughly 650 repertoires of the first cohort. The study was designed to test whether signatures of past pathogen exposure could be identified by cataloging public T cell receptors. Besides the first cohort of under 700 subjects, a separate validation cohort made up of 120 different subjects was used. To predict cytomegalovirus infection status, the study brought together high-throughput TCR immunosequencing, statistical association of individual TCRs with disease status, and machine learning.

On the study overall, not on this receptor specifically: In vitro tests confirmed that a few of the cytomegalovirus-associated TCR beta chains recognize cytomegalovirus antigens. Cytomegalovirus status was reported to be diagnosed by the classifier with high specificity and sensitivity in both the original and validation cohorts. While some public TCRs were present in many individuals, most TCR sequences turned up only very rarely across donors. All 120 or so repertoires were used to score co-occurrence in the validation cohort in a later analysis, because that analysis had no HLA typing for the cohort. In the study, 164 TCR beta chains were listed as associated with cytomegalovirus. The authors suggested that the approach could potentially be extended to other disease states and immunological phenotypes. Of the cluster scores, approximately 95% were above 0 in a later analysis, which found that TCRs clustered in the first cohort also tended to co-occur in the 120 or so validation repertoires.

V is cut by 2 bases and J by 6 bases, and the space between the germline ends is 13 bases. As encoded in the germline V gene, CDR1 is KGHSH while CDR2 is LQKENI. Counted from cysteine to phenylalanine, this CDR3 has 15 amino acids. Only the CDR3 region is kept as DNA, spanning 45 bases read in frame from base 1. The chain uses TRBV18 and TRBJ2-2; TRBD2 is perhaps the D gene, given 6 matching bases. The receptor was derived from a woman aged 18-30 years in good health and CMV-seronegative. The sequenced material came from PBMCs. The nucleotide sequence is TGTGCCAGCTCACCAACGGGGGAGTTGGCCGGGGAGCTGTTTTTT. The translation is CASSPTGELAGELFF.